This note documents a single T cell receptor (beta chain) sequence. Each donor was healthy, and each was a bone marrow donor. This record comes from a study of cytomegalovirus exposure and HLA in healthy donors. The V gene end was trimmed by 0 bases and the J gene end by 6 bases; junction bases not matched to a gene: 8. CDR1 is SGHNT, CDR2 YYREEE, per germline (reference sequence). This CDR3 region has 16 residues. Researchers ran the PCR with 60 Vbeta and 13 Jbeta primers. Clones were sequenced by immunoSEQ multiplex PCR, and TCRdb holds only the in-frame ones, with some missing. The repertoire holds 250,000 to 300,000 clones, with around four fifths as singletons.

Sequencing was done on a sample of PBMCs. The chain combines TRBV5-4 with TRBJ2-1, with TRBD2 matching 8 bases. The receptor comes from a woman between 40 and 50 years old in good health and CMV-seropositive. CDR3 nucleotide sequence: TGTGCCAGCAGCTTGGGGGCGGGAGGTTCGTCCAATGAGCAGTTCTTC. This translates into CASSLGAGGSSNEQFF.